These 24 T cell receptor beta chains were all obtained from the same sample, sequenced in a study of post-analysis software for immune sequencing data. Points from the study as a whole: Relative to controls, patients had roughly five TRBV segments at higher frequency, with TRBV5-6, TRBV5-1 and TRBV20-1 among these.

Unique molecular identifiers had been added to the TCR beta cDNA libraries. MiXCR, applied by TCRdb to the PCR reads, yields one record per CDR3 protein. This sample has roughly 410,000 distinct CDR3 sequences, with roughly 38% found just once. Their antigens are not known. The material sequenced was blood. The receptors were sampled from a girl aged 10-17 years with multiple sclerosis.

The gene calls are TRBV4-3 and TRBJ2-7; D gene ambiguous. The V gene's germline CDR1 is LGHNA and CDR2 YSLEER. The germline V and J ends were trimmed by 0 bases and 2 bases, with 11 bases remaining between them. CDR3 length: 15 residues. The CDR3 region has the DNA TGCGCCAGCAGCCAAGATCCAGGCTTCGCCTACGAGCAGTACTTC. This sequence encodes CASSQDPGFAYEQYF.

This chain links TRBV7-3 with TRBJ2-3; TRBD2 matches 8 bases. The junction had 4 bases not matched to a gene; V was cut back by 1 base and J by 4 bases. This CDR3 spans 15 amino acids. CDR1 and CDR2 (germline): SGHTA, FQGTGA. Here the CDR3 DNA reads TGTGCCAGCAGCTTAATCGGGGGGGCCCCAGATACGCAGTATTTT. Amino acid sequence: CASSLIGGAPDTQYF.

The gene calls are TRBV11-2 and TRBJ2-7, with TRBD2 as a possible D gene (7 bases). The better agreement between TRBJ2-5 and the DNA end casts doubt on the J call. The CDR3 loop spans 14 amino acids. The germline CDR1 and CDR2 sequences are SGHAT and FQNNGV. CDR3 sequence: CASSLNGGRETQYF. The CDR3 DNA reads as TGTGCCAGCAGCTTAAACGGGGGGCGGGAGACCCAGTACTTC.

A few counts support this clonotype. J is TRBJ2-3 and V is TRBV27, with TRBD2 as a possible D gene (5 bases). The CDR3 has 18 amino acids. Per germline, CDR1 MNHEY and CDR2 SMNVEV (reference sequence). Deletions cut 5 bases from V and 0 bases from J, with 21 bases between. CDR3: CASSNAEGVAHSTDTQYF. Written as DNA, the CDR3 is TGTGCCAGCAGTAACGCCGAGGGAGTGGCCCACAGCACAGATACGCAGTATTTT.

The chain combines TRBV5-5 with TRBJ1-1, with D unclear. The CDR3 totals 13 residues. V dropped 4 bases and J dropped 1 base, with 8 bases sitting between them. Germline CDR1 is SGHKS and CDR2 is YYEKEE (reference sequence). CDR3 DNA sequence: TGTGCCAGCAGCAGCTTGAAGAACACTGAAGCTTTCTTT. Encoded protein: CASSSLKNTEAFF.

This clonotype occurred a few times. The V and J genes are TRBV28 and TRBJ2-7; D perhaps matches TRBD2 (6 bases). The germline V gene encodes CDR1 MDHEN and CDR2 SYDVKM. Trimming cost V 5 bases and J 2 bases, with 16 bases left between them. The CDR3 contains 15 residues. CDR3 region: CASSTMGGLPYEQYF. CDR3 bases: TGTGCCAGCAGTACCATGGGGGGACTCCCCTACGAGCAGTACTTC.

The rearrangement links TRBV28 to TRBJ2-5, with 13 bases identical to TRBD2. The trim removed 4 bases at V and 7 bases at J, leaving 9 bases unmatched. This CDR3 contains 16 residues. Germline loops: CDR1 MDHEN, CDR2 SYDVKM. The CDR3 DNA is TGTGCCAGCAGTTCTGGGACTAGCGGGGACCGGGGGACCCAGTACTTC. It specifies CASSSGTSGDRGTQYF.

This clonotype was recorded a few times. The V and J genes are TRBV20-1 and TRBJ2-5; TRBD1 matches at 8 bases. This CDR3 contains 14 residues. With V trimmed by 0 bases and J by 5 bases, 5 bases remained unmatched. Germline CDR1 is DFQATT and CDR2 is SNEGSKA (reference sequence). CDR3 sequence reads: CSARDLTGGETQYF. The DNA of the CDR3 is TGCAGTGCTAGAGATCTCACAGGGGGGGAGACCCAGTACTTC.

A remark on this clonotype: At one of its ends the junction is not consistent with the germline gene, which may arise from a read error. CDR3 bases: TGTGCCAGCAGCCTAGATGGGGCGAACCCAGATACGCAGGATTTT. This encodes CASSLDGANPDTQDF. The rearrangement links TRBV7-2 to TRBJ2-3; TRBD1 might be the D (5 bases). Germline V gene sequence: CDR1 SGHTA, CDR2 FQGNSA. The CDR3 has 15 amino acids. The whole variable domain, filled in from reference TRBV7-2 and TRBJ2-3, reads GAGVSQSPSNKVTEKGKDVELRCDPISGHTALYWYRQSLGQGLEFLIYFQGNSAPDKSGLPSDRFSAERTGGSVSTLTIQRTQQEDSAVYLCASSLDGANPDTQDFGPGTRLTVL.

The CDR3 DNA sequence: TGTGCCAGCAGCCAGCCCGGACTGGAAACTGAAGCTTTCTTT. This sequence encodes CASSQPGLETEAFF. V usage is TRBV4-2 and J usage is TRBJ1-1; no clear D gene. Germline V gene data show CDR1 as LGHNA and CDR2 as YNFKEQ. The CDR3 is 14 residues long. Deletions cut 3 bases from V and 5 bases from J, with 13 bases between.

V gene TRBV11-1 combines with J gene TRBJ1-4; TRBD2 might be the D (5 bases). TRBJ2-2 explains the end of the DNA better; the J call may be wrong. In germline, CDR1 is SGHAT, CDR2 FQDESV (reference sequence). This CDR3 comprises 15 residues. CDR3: CASSFHTPGSGELFF. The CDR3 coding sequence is TGTGCCAGCAGTTTCCATACCCCGGGATCCGGGGAGCTGTTTTTT.

This chain's CDR3 is CATSRDRQGEAFF. CDR3 in DNA: TGTGCCACCAGCAGAGATCGGCAGGGTGAAGCTTTCTTT. The rearrangement links TRBV15 to TRBJ1-1; the D gene is possibly TRBD1 (5 bases). The CDR3 has 13 amino acids. The germline V gene encodes CDR1 LNHNV and CDR2 YYDKDF (reference sequence). Trimming shortened V by 0 bases and J by 7 bases, and 9 bases separated the two germline ends.

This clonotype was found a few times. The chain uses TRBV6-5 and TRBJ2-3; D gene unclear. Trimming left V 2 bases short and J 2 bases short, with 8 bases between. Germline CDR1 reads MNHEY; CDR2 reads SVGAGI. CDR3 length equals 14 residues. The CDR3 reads CASSYGTFTDTQYF. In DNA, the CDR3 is TGTGCCAGCAGTTACGGAACTTTCACAGATACGCAGTATTTT.

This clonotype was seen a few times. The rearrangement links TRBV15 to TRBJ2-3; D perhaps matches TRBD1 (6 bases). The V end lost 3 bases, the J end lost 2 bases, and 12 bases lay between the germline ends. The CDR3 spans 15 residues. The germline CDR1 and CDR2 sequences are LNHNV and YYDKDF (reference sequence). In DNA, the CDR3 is TGTGCCACCAGCAGCTCGGACAGATCCACAGATACGCAGTATTTT. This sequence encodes CATSSSDRSTDTQYF.

CDR3 DNA: TGCGCCAGCAGAATGCAGACATCGAACACTGAAGCTTTCTTT. Protein product: CASRMQTSNTEAFF. The genes are TRBV5-1 and TRBJ1-1; D call uncertain. The germline V gene has CDR1 SGHRS and CDR2 YFSETQ. This CDR3 has 14 amino acids. V was trimmed by 5 bases and J by 1 base, leaving 12 bases between them. Full variable domain (remainder filled in from reference TRBV5-1 and TRBJ1-1): KAGVTQTPRYLIKTRGQQVTLSCSPISGHRSVSWYQQTPGQGLQFLFEYFSETQRNKGNFPGRFSGRQFSNSRSEMNVSTLELGDSALYLCASRMQTSNTEAFFGQGTRLTVV.

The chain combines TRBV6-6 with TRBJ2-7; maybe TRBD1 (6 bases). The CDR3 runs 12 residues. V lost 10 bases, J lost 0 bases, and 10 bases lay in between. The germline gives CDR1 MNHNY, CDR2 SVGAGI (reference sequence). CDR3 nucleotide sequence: TGTGCCATCCGGGACACCTCCTACGAGCAGTACTTC. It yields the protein CAIRDTSYEQYF.

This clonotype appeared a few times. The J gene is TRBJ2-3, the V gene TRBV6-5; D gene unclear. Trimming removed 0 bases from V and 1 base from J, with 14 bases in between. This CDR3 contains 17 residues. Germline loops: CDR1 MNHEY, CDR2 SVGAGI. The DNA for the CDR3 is TGTGCCAGCAGTTACTCGAGCAGCCAACTGGGCACAGATACGCAGTATTTT. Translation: CASSYSSSQLGTDTQYF.

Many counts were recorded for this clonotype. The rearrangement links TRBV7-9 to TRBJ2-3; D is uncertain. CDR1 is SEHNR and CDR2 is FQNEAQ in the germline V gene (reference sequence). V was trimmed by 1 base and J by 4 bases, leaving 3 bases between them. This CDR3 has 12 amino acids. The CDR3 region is CASSLDPDTQYF. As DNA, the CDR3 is TGTGCCAGCAGCTTAGACCCAGATACGCAGTATTTT. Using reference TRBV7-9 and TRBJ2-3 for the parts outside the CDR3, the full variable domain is DTGVSQNPRHKITKRGQNVTFRCDPISEHNRLYWYRQTLGQGPEFLTYFQNEAQLEKSRLLSDRFSAERPKGSFSTLEIQRTEQGDSAMYLCASSLDPDTQYFGPGTRLTVL.

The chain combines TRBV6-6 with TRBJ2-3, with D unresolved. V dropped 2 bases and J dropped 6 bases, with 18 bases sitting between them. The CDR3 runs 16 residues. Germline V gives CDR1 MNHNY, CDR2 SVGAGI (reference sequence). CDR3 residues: CASSYAGPQLSDTQYF. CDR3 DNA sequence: TGTGCCAGCAGTTACGCCGGGCCCCAGCTCAGCGATACGCAGTATTTT.

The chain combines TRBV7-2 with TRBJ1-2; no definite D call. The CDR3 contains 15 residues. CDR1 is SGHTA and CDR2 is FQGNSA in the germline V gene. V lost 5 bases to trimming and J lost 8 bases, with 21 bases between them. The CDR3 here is CASSTESAPMRGYTF. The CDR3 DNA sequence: TGTGCCAGCAGCACCGAGTCGGCCCCCATGAGGGGCTACACCTTC.

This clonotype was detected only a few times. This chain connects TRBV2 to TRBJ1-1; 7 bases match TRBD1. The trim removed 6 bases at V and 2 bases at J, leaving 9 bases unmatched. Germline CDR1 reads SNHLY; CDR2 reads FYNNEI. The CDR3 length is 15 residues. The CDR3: CASSLQGVVNTEAFF. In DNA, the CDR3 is TGTGCCAGCAGCCTTCAGGGGGTGGTAAACACTGAAGCTTTCTTT. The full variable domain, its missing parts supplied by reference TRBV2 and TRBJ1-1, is EPEVTQTPSHQVTQMGQEVILRCVPISNHLYFYWYRQILGQKVEFLVSFYNNEISEKSEIFDDQFSVERPDGSNFTLKIRSTKLEDSAMYFCASSLQGVVNTEAFFGQGTRLTVV.

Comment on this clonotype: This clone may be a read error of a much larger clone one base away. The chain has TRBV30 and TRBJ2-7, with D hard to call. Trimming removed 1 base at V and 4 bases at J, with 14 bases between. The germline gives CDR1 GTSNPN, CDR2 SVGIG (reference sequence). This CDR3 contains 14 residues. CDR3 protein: CAWSGKPARYEQYF. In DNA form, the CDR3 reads TGTGCCTGGAGTGGCAAGCCGGCACGTTACGAGCAGTACTTC.

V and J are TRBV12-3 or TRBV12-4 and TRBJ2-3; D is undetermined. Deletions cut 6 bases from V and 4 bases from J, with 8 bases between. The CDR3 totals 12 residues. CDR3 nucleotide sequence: TGTGCCAGCAGGGTAGCCCCAGATACGCAGTATTTT. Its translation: CASRVAPDTQYF.

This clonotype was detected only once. The CDR3 coding sequence is TGTGCCAGCAGTGAACAGGGGACGGCCTATGGCTACACCTTC. This gives the protein CASSEQGTAYGYTF. This chain links TRBV2 with TRBJ1-2; maybe TRBD1 (6 bases). Looked up from germline, CDR1 is SNHLY and CDR2 is FYNNEI. The V and J ends lost 2 bases and 4 bases respectively, with 11 bases between them. This CDR3 contains 14 residues.